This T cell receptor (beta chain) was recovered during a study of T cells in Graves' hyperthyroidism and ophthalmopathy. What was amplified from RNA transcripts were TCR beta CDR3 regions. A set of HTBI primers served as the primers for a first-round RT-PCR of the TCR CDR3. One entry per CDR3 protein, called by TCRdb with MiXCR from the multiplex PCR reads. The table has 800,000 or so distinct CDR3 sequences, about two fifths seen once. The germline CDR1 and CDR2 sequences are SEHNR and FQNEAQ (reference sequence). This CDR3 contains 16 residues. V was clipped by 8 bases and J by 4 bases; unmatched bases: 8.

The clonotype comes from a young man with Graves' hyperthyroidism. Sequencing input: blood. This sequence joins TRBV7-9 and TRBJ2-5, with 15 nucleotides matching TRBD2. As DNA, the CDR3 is TGTGCCAGCCTCGGCGTGGGACTAGCGGGGGGAGAGACCCAGTACTTC. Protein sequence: CASLGVGLAGGETQYF. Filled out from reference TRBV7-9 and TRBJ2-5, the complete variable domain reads DTGVSQNPRHKITKRGQNVTFRCDPISEHNRLYWYRQTLGQGPEFLTYFQNEAQLEKSRLLSDRFSAERPKGSFSTLEIQRTEQGDSAMYLCASLGVGLAGGETQYFGPGTRLLVL.